The table lists the clone carrying this T cell receptor (beta chain) with a few counts. Germline loops: CDR1 DFQATT, CDR2 SNEGSKA (reference sequence). The J segment lost 5 bases and the V segment lost 6 bases, leaving 11 bases of the junction unmatched. The CDR3 totals 15 residues. These data come from a study of naive and memory T cell subsets. The beta constant-region primer was an equimolar mix of two oligonucleotides covering TRBC1 and TRBC2. The ligated cDNA underwent four PCR rounds using SP2 and nested alpha and beta constant-region primers. Ligation attached a single-stranded oligonucleotide with a 12-nucleotide UMI and the SP2 primer to the cDNA 3' end. TCRdb used MiXCR to reprocess the UMI-ligation and nested PCR reads, holding one entry per CDR3 protein. The table has tens of thousands of distinct CDR3 sequences, roughly 9.2% seen once; the top ten hold around 1.3%.

The sequencing sample was made of naive CD8+ T cells from blood. This receptor was taken from a human donor in good health. The gene calls are TRBV20-1 and TRBJ1-1; 11 bases line up with TRBD1. The CDR3 protein is CSAGTGGILGTEAFF. The DNA for the CDR3 is TGCAGTGCGGGGACAGGGGGTATTCTGGGAACTGAAGCTTTCTTT.